This is a list of T cell receptor beta chains from one sample in a study of cytomegalovirus exposure and HLA in healthy donors. TCRdb's copy holds only in-frame clones and misses some; the assay was immunoSEQ multiplex PCR. The ten top clones account for roughly 1.9%, within a sample of 150,000 to 200,000 clones. Material: PBMCs. The receptor source for this set is a man aged 30 to 39 in good health and CMV-seronegative. CDR3s include the opening cysteine and the closing phenylalanine or tryptophan. D genes are given only for firm matches. Size is omitted from some rows. Given values are once, few, many or a class for expanded clones.

clone_size d_call j_call v_call cdr3_aa cdr3_nt
. . TRBJ1-2 TRBV14 CASSPRTATSFYGYTF TGTGCCAGCAGCCCCCGGACAGCAACTAGTTTCTATGGCTACACCTTC
medium-sized . TRBJ2-7 TRBV28 CASRVPIRDEQYF TGTGCCAGCAGAGTACCAATCAGGGACGAGCAGTACTTC
. . TRBJ2-7 TRBV11-3 CASSFADAGNYEQYF TGTGCCAGCAGCTTTGCAGACGCAGGGAACTACGAGCAGTACTTC
. . TRBJ2-1 TRBV28 CASSFYAEHNEQFF TGTGCCAGCAGTTTTTACGCAGAACACAATGAGCAGTTCTTC
. TRBD1 TRBJ1-1 TRBV6-1 CASSEGTGGGTEAFF TGTGCCAGCAGTGAAGGGACAGGGGGTGGCACTGAAGCTTTCTTT
. TRBD2 TRBJ2-7 TRBV5-4 CASSDGGLAFSYEQYF TGTGCCAGCAGTGATGGGGGACTAGCGTTCTCCTACGAGCAGTACTTC
. . TRBJ1-2 TRBV4-3 CASSQDLRGLNYGYTF TGCGCCAGCAGCCAAGACCTCCGGGGACTTAACTATGGCTACACCTTC
. TRBD1 TRBJ2-3 TRBV10-3 CAISGTGTTDTQYF TGTGCCATCAGTGGGACAGGGACCACAGATACGCAGTATTTT
. TRBD1 TRBJ1-2 TRBV27 CASSQGQGVFGYTF TGTGCCAGCAGTCAGGGACAGGGAGTATTTGGCTACACCTTC
. . TRBJ1-2 TRBV2 CASGWREGYGYTF TGTGCCAGCGGGTGGAGGGAAGGCTATGGCTACACCTTC
. . TRBJ1-1 TRBV7-8 CASSFHWGGYTEAFF TGTGCCAGCAGCTTCCATTGGGGGGGTTACACTGAAGCTTTCTTT
. TRBD1 TRBJ2-1 TRBV14 CASSQDLLGQRTNEQFF TGTGCCAGCAGCCAAGACCTATTGGGACAGCGGACCAATGAGCAGTTCTTC
. TRBD1 TRBJ1-4 TRBV27 CASQPWDRAGDRNEKLFF TGTGCCAGCCAACCCTGGGACAGGGCAGGAGATCGGAATGAAAAACTGTTTTTT
. TRBD1 TRBJ1-1 TRBV2 CASRRTGTDTEAFF TGTGCCAGCAGGAGGACAGGGACAGATACTGAAGCTTTCTTT
. TRBD2 TRBJ2-1 TRBV5-4 CASRPRTSGRAMDEQFF TGTGCCAGCAGACCAAGAACTAGCGGGAGGGCCATGGATGAGCAGTTCTTC
. TRBD1 TRBJ2-3 TRBV7-3 CASSPDRGLADTQYF TGTGCCAGCAGCCCTGACAGGGGGCTGGCAGATACGCAGTATTTT
. . TRBJ1-1 TRBV9 CASSLDRNTEAFF TGTGCCAGCAGCCTAGACAGGAACACTGAAGCTTTCTTT
. TRBD2 TRBJ2-1 TRBV25-1 CASNSGLAKAEQFF TGTGCCAGTAATTCGGGACTAGCGAAGGCTGAGCAGTTCTTC
. . TRBJ2-1 TRBV28 CASSPHGRHNEQFF TGTGCCAGCAGTCCCCATGGGCGTCATAATGAGCAGTTCTTC
. TRBD2 TRBJ2-1 TRBV28 CASRPLGRETQEQFF TGTGCCAGCAGACCTTTGGGGCGGGAGACGCAGGAGCAGTTCTTC
. . TRBJ1-5 TRBV6-5 CASRPDRNQPQHF TGTGCCAGCAGGCCGGACAGAAATCAGCCCCAGCATTTT
. TRBD2 TRBJ2-3 TRBV6-1 CASSPLAVRGNTQYF TGTGCCAGCAGCCCTCTAGCGGTCCGCGGAAATACGCAGTATTTT
. . TRBJ1-5 TRBV10-1 CASSEQINQPQHF TGCGCCAGCAGTGAGCAGATCAATCAGCCCCAGCATTTT
. . TRBJ2-1 TRBV11-3 CASSPWTGNEQFF TGTGCCAGCAGCCCTTGGACTGGGAATGAGCAGTTCTTC
. TRBD2 TRBJ2-3 TRBV30 CAWILAGGNTQYF TGTGCCTGGATTCTAGCGGGAGGAAATACGCAGTATTTT
. TRBD1 TRBJ2-7 TRBV2 CASRPRTGYEQYF TGTGCCAGCAGGCCCAGGACAGGCTACGAGCAGTACTTC
. . TRBJ2-7 TRBV18 CASSPTTDISYEQYF TGTGCCAGCTCACCAACAACAGATATTTCCTACGAGCAGTACTTC
. . TRBJ1-5 TRBV28 CASSLGGGAGQPQHF TGTGCCAGCAGTTTGGGCGGGGGCGCGGGTCAGCCCCAGCATTTT
. . TRBJ2-1 TRBV18 CASSPPGTGSTSGPYNEQFF TGTGCCAGCTCACCTCCCGGGACAGGGTCGACTAGCGGACCCTACAATGAGCAGTTCTTC
. TRBD1 TRBJ2-1 TRBV19 CASSLGTAPYNEQFF TGTGCCAGTAGTCTAGGGACAGCTCCCTACAATGAGCAGTTCTTC
. . TRBJ2-3 TRBV6-6 CASSLHQGQADTQYF TGTGCCAGCAGTCTCCATCAGGGGCAGGCAGATACGCAGTATTTT
. . TRBJ2-3 TRBV7-9 CASSLAPRFTDTQYF TGTGCCAGCAGCTTAGCACCTAGATTCACAGATACGCAGTATTTT
. TRBD1 TRBJ2-3 TRBV28 CASSILQGAIDTQYF TGTGCCAGCAGTATATTACAGGGGGCAATTGATACGCAGTATTTT
. TRBD1 TRBJ2-7 TRBV5-1 CASSPTGVYEQYF TGCGCCAGCAGCCCTACAGGGGTCTACGAGCAGTACTTC
. . TRBJ2-5 TRBV2 CASRGTTSVETQYF TGTGCCAGCAGGGGAACGACTAGTGTTGAGACCCAGTACTTC
. . TRBJ2-1 TRBV5-4 CASTPGGTGWDEQFF TGTGCCAGCACCCCGGGAGGGACAGGGTGGGATGAGCAGTTCTTC
. . TRBJ2-3 TRBV5-4 CASSLGTTPSTDTQYF TGTGCCAGCAGCCTCGGGACAACACCTAGCACAGATACGCAGTATTTT
. . TRBJ2-7 TRBV27 CASSPSSGEEQYF TGTGCCAGCAGTCCCTCGTCGGGGGAGGAGCAGTACTTC
. TRBD1 TRBJ1-3 TRBV6-5 CASSFRTGHGNTIYF TGTGCCAGCAGTTTTCGGACAGGGCACGGAAACACCATATATTTT
. . TRBJ1-1 TRBV30 CAQADYKEAFF TGTGCCCAAGCGGACTACAAAGAAGCTTTCTTT
. TRBD2 TRBJ2-7 TRBV11-2 CASSSAGGGFKDYEQYF TGTGCCAGCAGCTCGGCGGGGGGGGGATTTAAGGACTACGAGCAGTACTTC
. TRBD1 TRBJ1-1 TRBV19 CASSPNGDRGPGAFF TGTGCCAGTAGTCCAAATGGGGACAGGGGGCCCGGTGCTTTCTTT
. TRBD1 TRBJ1-1 TRBV10-3 CAISMTGNSEAFF TGTGCCATCAGTATGACAGGGAACTCTGAAGCTTTCTTT
. TRBD1 TRBJ1-5 TRBV7-9 CASSLGQGEPQHF TGTGCCAGCAGCTTAGGACAGGGTGAGCCCCAGCATTTT
. TRBD2 TRBJ2-2 TRBV7-8 CASSPGGTSGRHTGELFF TGTGCCAGCAGTCCTGGTGGGACTAGCGGGAGACACACCGGGGAGCTGTTTTTT
. . TRBJ2-2 TRBV5-6 CASSPFTELGELFF TGTGCCAGCAGCCCGTTTACTGAGCTCGGGGAGCTGTTTTTT
. TRBD1 TRBJ1-1 TRBV10-3 CAIEGALGGGAFF TGTGCCATCGAGGGGGCGCTGGGTGGTGGAGCTTTCTTT
. . TRBJ2-1 TRBV5-1 CASGKGYEQFF TGCGCCAGCGGGAAGGGGTATGAGCAGTTCTTC
. . TRBJ1-1 TRBV30 CAWSVSGYTEAFF TGTGCCTGGAGTGTTTCAGGGTACACTGAAGCTTTCTTT
. TRBD1 TRBJ1-1 TRBV4-1 CASSLRTGTTEAFF TGCGCCAGCAGCCTTCGGACAGGGACCACTGAAGCTTTCTTT
. . TRBJ2-7 TRBV2 CASRLAQPYEQYF TGTGCCAGCAGGCTCGCGCAACCCTACGAGCAGTACTTC
. . TRBJ1-2 TRBV6-5 CASSRQPLGYGYTF TGTGCCAGCAGTCGACAGCCTCTCGGGTATGGCTACACCTTC